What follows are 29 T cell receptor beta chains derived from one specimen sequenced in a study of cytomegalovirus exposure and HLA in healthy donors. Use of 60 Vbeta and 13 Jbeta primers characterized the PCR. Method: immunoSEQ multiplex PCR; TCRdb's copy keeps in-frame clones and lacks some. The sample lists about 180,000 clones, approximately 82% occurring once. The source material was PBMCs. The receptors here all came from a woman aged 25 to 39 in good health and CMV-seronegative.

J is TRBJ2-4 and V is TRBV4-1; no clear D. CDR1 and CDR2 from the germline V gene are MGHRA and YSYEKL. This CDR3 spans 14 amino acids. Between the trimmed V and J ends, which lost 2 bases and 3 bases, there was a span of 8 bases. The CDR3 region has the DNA TGCGCCAGCAGCCAATTAACCGGCAAAAACATTCAGTACTTC. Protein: CASSQLTGKNIQYF.

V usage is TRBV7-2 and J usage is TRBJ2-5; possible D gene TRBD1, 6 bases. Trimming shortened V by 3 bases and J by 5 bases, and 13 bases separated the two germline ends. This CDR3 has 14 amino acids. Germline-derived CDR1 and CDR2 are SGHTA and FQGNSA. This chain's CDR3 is CASSFATGGETQYF. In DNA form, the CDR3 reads TGTGCCAGCAGCTTCGCGACAGGTGGGGAGACCCAGTACTTC.

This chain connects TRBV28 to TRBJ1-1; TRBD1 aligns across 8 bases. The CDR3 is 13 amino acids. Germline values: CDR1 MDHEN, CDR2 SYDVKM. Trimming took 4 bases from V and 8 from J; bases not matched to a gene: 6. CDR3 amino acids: CASSSGQGLEAFF. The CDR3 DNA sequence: TGTGCCAGCAGTTCCGGACAGGGCTTAGAAGCTTTCTTT. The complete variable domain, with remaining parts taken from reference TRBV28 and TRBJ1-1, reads DVKVTQSSRYLVKRTGEKVFLECVQDMDHENMFWYRQDPGLGLRLIYFSYDVKMKEKGDIPEGYSVSREKKERFSLILESASTNQTSMYLCASSSGQGLEAFFGQGTRLTVV.

The CDR3, as DNA: TGTGCCAGCAGTCAACAGGGTGCGATAGGCGGGGAGCTGTTTTTT. Translated: CASSQQGAIGGELFF. The V and J genes are TRBV28 and TRBJ2-2; possible D gene TRBD1, 6 bases. The CDR3 covers 15 residues. V was cut by 5 bases and J by 7 bases, with 17 bases left in between. The germline V gene has CDR1 MDHEN and CDR2 SYDVKM.

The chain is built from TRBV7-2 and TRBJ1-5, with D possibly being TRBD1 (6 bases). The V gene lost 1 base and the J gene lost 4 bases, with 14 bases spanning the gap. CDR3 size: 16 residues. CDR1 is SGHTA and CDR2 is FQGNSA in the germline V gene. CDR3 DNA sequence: TGTGCCAGCAGCTTAGGGGGTCAGGACAGTAATCAGCCCCAGCATTTT. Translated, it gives CASSLGGQDSNQPQHF.

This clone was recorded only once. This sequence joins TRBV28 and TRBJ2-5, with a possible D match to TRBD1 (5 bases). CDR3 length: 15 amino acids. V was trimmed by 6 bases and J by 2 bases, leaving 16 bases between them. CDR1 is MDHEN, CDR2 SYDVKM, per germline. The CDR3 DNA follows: TGTGCCAGCAGGATCAGGGTTCTCTCTCAAGAGACCCAGTACTTC. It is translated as CASRIRVLSQETQYF.

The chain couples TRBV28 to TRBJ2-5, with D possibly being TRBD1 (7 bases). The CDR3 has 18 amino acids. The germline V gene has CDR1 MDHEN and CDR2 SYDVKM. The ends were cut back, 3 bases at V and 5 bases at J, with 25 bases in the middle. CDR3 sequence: CASSFIIMAGGGYETQYF. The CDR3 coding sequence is TGTGCCAGCAGTTTTATAATAATGGCAGGGGGAGGATACGAGACCCAGTACTTC.

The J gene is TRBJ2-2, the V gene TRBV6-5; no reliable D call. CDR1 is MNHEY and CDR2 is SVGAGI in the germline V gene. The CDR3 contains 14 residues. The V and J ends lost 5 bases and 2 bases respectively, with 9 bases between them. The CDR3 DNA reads TGTGCCAGCAGTGAAGGAGCAAACACCGGGGAGCTGTTTTTT. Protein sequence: CASSEGANTGELFF.

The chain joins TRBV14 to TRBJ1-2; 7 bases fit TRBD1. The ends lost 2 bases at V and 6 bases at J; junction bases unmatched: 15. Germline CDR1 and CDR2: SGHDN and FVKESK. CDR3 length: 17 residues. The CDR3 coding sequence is TGTGCCAGCAGCCAAAGACGGGACCTAAACAGGGGAGATGGCTACACCTTC. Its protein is CASSQRRDLNRGDGYTF.

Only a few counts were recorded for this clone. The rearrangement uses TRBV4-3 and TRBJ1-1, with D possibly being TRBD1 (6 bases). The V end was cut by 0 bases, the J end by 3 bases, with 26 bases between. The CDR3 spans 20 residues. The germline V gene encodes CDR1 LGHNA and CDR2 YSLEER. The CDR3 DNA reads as TGCGCCAGCAGCCAAGAATGGATCGGGGGGCGCATCGTAGTAGACACTGAAGCTTTCTTT. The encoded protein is CASSQEWIGGRIVVDTEAFF.

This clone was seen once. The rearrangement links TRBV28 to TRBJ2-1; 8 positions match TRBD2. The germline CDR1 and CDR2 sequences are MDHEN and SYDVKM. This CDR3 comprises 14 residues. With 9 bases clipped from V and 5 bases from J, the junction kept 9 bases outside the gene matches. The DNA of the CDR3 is TGTGCCAGTCGAGCGGGAGTCGGTCACAATGAGCAGTTCTTC. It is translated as CASRAGVGHNEQFF.

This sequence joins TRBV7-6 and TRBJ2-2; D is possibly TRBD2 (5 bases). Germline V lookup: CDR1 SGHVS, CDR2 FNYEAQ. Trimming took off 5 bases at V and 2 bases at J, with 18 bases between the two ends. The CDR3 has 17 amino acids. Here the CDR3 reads CASSPGPAAYNTGELFF. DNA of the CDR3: TGTGCCAGCAGCCCTGGCCCAGCGGCATACAACACCGGGGAGCTGTTTTTT.

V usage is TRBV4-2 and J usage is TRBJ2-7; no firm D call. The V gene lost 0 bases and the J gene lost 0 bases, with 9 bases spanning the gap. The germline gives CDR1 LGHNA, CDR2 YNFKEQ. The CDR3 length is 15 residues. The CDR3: CASSQDQVLSYEQYF. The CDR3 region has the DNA TGTGCCAGCAGCCAAGATCAGGTGCTCTCCTACGAGCAGTACTTC.

The chain's CDR3 is CASSLGQGVTEAFF. The DNA of the CDR3 is TGTGCCAGCAGCTTAGGACAGGGGGTCACTGAAGCTTTCTTT. V usage is TRBV13 and J usage is TRBJ1-1; 8 nucleotides agree with TRBD1. V lost 0 bases, J lost 4 bases, and 1 base stayed unmatched. The length of the CDR3 is 14 residues. Germline V gene lookup returns CDR1 PRHDT and CDR2 FYEKMQ (reference sequence).

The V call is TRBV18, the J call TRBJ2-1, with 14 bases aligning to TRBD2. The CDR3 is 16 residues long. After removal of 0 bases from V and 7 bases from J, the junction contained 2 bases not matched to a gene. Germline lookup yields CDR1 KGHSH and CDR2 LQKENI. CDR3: CASSPPGTSGRNEQFF. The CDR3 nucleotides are TGTGCCAGCTCACCACCCGGGACTAGCGGGAGAAATGAGCAGTTCTTC. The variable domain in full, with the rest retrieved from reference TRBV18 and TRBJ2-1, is NAGVMQNPRHLVRRRGQEARLRCSPMKGHSHVYWYRQLPEEGLKFMVYLQKENIIDESGMPKERFSAEFPKEGPSILRIQQVVRGDSAAYFCASSPPGTSGRNEQFFGPGTRLTVL.

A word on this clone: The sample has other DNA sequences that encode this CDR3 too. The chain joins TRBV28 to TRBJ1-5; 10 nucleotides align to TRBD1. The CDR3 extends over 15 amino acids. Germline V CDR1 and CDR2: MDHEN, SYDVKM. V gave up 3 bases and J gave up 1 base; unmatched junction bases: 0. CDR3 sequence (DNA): TGTGCCAGCAGTTTGGGACAGGGGAGCAATCAGCCCCAGCATTTT. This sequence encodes CASSLGQGSNQPQHF. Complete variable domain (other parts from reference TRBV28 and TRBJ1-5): DVKVTQSSRYLVKRTGEKVFLECVQDMDHENMFWYRQDPGLGLRLIYFSYDVKMKEKGDIPEGYSVSREKKERFSLILESASTNQTSMYLCASSLGQGSNQPQHFGDGTRLSIL.

This CDR3 reads CASSHRTGATGELFF. Here the CDR3 DNA reads TGTGCCAGCAGCCACCGGACAGGGGCCACCGGGGAGCTGTTTTTT. The rearrangement links TRBV5-8 to TRBJ2-2; 9 bases fit TRBD1. V shed 4 bases and J 4 bases; nucleotides not matched to a gene: 5. The CDR3 runs to 15 residues. Germline-derived CDR1 and CDR2 are SGHTS and YDEGEE.

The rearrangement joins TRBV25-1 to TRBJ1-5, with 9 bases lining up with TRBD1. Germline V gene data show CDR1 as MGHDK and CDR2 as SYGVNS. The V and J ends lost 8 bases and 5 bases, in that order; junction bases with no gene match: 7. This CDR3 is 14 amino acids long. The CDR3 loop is CASGPTGGDQPQHF. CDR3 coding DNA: TGTGCCAGCGGGCCAACAGGGGGCGATCAGCCCCAGCATTTT.

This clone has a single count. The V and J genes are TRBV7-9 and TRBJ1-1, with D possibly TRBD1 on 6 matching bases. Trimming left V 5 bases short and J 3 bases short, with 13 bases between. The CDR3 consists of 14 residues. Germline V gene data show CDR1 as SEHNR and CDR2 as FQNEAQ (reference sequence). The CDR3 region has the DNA TGTGCCAGCAGCGGGGACACCCGACACACTGAAGCTTTCTTT. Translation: CASSGDTRHTEAFF.

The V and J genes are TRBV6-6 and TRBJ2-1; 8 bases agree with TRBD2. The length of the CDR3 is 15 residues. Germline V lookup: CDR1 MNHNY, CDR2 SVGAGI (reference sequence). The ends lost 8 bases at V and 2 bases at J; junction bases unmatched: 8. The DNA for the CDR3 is TGTGCCAGCCTACCTCTCGGGGGGGCCTACAATGAGCAGTTCTTC. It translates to CASLPLGGAYNEQFF.

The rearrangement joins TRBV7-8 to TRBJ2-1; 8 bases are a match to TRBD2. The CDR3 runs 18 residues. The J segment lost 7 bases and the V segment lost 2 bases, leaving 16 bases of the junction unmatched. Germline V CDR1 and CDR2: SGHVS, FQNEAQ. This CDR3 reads CASSLFIRTTGLANEQFF. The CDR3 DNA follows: TGTGCCAGCAGCTTATTCATACGGACCACTGGACTAGCAAATGAGCAGTTCTTC.

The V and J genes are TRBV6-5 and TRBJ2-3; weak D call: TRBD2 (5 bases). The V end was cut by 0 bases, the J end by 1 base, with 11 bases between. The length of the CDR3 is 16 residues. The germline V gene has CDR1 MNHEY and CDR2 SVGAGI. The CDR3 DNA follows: TGTGCCAGCAGTTACTCGTGTTGGCGGGGCACAGATACGCAGTATTTT. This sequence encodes CASSYSCWRGTDTQYF.

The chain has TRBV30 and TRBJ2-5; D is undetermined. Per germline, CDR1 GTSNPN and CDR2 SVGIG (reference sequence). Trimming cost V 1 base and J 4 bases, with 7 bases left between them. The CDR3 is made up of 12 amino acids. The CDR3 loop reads CAWSGAGETQYF. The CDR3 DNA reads TGTGCCTGGAGTGGGGCAGGAGAGACCCAGTACTTC. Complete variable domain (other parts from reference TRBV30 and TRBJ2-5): SQTIHQWPATLVQPVGSPLSLECTVEGTSNPNLYWYRQAAGRGLQLLFYSVGIGQISSEVPQNLSASRPQDRQFILSSKKLLLSDSGFYLCAWSGAGETQYFGPGTRLLVL.

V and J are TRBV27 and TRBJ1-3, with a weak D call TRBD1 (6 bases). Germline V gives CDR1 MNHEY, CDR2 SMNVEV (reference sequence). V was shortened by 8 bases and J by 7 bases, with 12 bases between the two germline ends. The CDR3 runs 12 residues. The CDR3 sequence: CASGTLSNTIYF. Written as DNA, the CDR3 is TGTGCCAGCGGGACACTAAGTAACACCATATATTTT.

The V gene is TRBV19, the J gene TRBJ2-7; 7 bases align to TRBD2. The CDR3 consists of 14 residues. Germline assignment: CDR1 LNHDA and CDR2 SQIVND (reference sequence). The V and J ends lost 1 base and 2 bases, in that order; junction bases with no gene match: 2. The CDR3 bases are TGTGCCAGTAGTATAGCGGGGGGAACCTACGAGCAGTACTTC. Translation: CASSIAGGTYEQYF.

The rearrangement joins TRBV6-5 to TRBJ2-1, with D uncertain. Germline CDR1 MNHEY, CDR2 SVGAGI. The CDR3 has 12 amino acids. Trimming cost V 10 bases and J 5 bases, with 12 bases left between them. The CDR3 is CATRPGNNEQFF. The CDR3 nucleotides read TGTGCCACCCGGCCAGGTAACAATGAGCAGTTCTTC.

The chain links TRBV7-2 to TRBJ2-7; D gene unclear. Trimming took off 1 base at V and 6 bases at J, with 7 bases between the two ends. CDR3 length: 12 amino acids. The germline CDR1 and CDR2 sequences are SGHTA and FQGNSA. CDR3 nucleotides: TGTGCCAGCAGCTTAGATATGGCCGAGCAGTACTTC. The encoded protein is CASSLDMAEQYF.

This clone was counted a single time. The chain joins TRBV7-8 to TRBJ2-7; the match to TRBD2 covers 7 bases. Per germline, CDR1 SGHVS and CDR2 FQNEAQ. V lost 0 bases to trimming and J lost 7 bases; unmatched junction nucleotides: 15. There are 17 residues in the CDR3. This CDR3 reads CASSLAPEPGEGREQYF. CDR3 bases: TGTGCCAGCAGCTTAGCCCCGGAACCCGGGGAGGGCAGAGAGCAGTACTTC. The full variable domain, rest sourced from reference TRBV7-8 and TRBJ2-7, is GAGVSQSPRYKVAKRGQDVALRCDPISGHVSLFWYQQALGQGPEFLTYFQNEAQLDKSGLPSDRFFAERPEGSVSTLKIQRTQQEDSAVYLCASSLAPEPGEGREQYFGPGTRLTVT.

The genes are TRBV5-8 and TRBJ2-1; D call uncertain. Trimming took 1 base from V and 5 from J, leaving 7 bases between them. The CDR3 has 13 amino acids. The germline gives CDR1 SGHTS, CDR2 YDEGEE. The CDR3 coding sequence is TGTGCCAGCAGCTTGTACATCGACAATGAGCAGTTCTTC. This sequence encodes CASSLYIDNEQFF.